This T cell receptor (beta chain) derives from a study of T cell responses to AZD1222 COVID-19 vaccine. Only in-frame clones appear in the TCRdb table, and some are missing; sequencing was by immunoSEQ multiplex PCR. Among some 130,000 clones, roughly 90% were seen once, and the ten largest hold around 3.6%. Deletions cut 7 bases from V and 5 bases from J, with 14 bases between. This CDR3 region has 13 residues. Germline V gives CDR1 MNHNY, CDR2 SVGAGI (reference sequence). The sample here was peripheral blood, taken on day 0 of AZD1222 vaccination. The TCR originated in an adult in good health. The V and J genes are TRBV6-6 and TRBJ1-1, with D hard to call. CDR3 nucleotide sequence: TGTGCCAGCATGAGCCTGGCGAGGACTGAAGCTTTCTTT. This gives the protein CASMSLARTEAFF.